Shown below are 28 T cell receptor beta chains from a single sample sequenced in a study of shared clonotypes between healthy human individuals. Terminally differentiated effector memory CD45RA+ cells were excluded by CCR7 positive selection of CD45RO-negative cells. The assay was immunoSEQ multiplex PCR, and TCRdb's table has in-frame clones only and misses some. The data hold about 1,900,000 clones, with less than 95% observed a single time. Sequenced input: naive CD8+ T cells sorted from blood. The source is a man aged 18 to 35 in good health.

For this clone: Other DNA variants within this sample encode the same CDR3. This chain uses TRBV27 with TRBJ2-1; 12 bases map to TRBD2. The CDR3 consists of 14 residues. V was clipped by 6 bases and J by 4 bases; unmatched bases: 1. Germline CDR1 MNHEY, CDR2 SMNVEV (reference sequence). The CDR3 nucleotides are TGTGCCAGCAGGACTAGCGGGGGTTACAATGAGCAGTTCTTC. This codes for CASRTSGGYNEQFF.

This clone was seen just once. The rearrangement joins TRBV13 to TRBJ2-3; maybe TRBD1 (5 bases). CDR3 length: 16 residues. Deletions cut 3 bases from V and 0 bases from J, with 13 bases between. The germline gives CDR1 PRHDT, CDR2 FYEKMQ (reference sequence). CDR3 nucleotide sequence: TGTGCCAGCAGCTTCCGACAGCCCCCTAGCACAGATACGCAGTATTTT. It is translated as CASSFRQPPSTDTQYF.

The chain recombines TRBV6-5 with TRBJ2-7; D may be TRBD2 (6 bases). The V gene lost 2 bases and the J gene lost 7 bases, with 15 bases spanning the gap. The CDR3 has 14 amino acids. Per the germline V gene, CDR1 is MNHEY and CDR2 is SVGAGI. The CDR3 DNA reads as TGTGCCAGCAGTTACGGGCTAGCGACCGGGGAGCAGTACTTC. Translated, it gives CASSYGLATGEQYF.

Here the CDR3 DNA reads TGTGCCAGCAGTGTTTTCCGCCAGAATGAAAAACTGTTTTTT. It specifies CASSVFRQNEKLFF. The chain combines TRBV2 with TRBJ1-4; D remains unclear. V lost 4 bases and J lost 5, with 11 bases in between. The CDR3 loop spans 14 amino acids. Per germline, CDR1 SNHLY and CDR2 FYNNEI.

The rearrangement uses TRBV6-1 and TRBJ1-6; 7 nucleotides match TRBD1. This CDR3 has 16 amino acids. Germline CDR1 MNHNS, CDR2 SASEGT. J lost 4 bases, V lost 3 bases, and 6 bases had no gene match. The chain's CDR3 is CASSDGDSPYNSPLHF. Written as DNA, the CDR3 is TGTGCCAGCAGTGATGGGGACAGCCCATATAATTCACCCCTCCACTTT.

The chain is built from TRBV5-6 and TRBJ2-1; 10 positions agree with TRBD2. Germline CDR1 reads SGHDT; CDR2 reads YYEEEE. V gave up 0 bases and J gave up 5 bases; unmatched junction bases: 5. The CDR3 length is 16 residues. The CDR3 is CASSLEGLARNNEQFF. The CDR3 DNA reads TGTGCCAGCAGCTTGGAGGGACTAGCGCGGAACAATGAGCAGTTCTTC.

V usage is TRBV19 and J usage is TRBJ2-1; 7 bases are shared with TRBD2. The CDR3 has 14 amino acids. V lost 6 bases and J lost 3; bases outside the gene matches: 5. Per the germline V gene, CDR1 is LNHDA and CDR2 is SQIVND (reference sequence). CDR3 sequence: CASRWSGNYNEQFF. The CDR3 coding sequence is TGTGCCAGTAGATGGAGCGGGAACTACAATGAGCAGTTCTTC.

With respect to this clone: Other DNA sequences in the same sample also yield this CDR3. The rearrangement links TRBV9 to TRBJ2-1; the D is unclear. The CDR3 is 13 amino acids. The V end lost 3 bases, the J end lost 5 bases, and 9 bases lay between the germline ends. Germline V gene lookup returns CDR1 SGDLS and CDR2 YYNGEE. The CDR3: CASSATSHNEQFF. The CDR3 DNA follows: TGTGCCAGCAGCGCGACGAGCCACAATGAGCAGTTCTTC.

The V and J genes are TRBV7-9 and TRBJ2-7; no firm D call. The V gene's germline CDR1 is SEHNR and CDR2 FQNEAQ (reference sequence). The length of the CDR3 is 14 residues. Trimming shortened V by 0 bases and J by 5 bases, and 11 bases separated the two germline ends. The CDR3 region has the DNA TGTGCCAGCAGCTTAGCGAGGCAGGCTGACGAGCAGTACTTC. Protein sequence: CASSLARQADEQYF.

The table lists this clone with a count of one. This chain connects TRBV19 to TRBJ2-2; D assignment may be TRBD1 or TRBD2 (5 bases each). The CDR3 runs to 17 residues. Trimming cost V 6 bases and J 6 bases, with 23 bases left between them. CDR1 is LNHDA, CDR2 SQIVND, per germline (reference sequence). This CDR3 is CASSPGTVLVFAGELFF. CDR3 DNA: TGTGCCAGTAGCCCAGGGACCGTACTTGTCTTTGCCGGGGAGCTGTTTTTT.

The chain combines TRBV5-4 with TRBJ2-7, with a weak D call TRBD1 (5 bases). Germline assignment: CDR1 SGHNT and CDR2 YYREEE (reference sequence). The germline V and J ends were trimmed by 4 bases and 7 bases, with 18 bases remaining between them. There are 14 residues in the CDR3. The CDR3 coding sequence is TGTGCCAGCAGCGGGGCAGGTAGGGGTGAGGAGCAGTACTTC. As protein: CASSGAGRGEEQYF.

The chain recombines TRBV27 with TRBJ2-2; TRBD2 is a possible D gene (5 bases). The CDR3 runs to 13 residues. V lost 4 bases and J lost 8, with 11 bases in between. CDR1 MNHEY and CDR2 SMNVEV come from the germline V gene (reference sequence). CDR3 region: CASSWTDSGELFF. CDR3 DNA: TGTGCCAGCAGTTGGACGGACTCGGGGGAGCTGTTTTTT.

This clone was counted once. The rearrangement joins TRBV9 to TRBJ2-7; 7 nucleotides align to TRBD1. The CDR3 loop spans 15 amino acids. Trimming took 3 bases from V and 3 from J; bases not matched to a gene: 9. The V gene's germline CDR1 is SGDLS and CDR2 YYNGEE. The CDR3 loop is CASSDGVGQVYEQYF. CDR3 in DNA: TGTGCCAGCAGCGACGGGGTCGGACAGGTCTACGAGCAGTACTTC.

This chain's CDR3 is CASSPGQGFGMNTEAFF. Here the CDR3 DNA reads TGTGCCAGTAGTCCGGGACAGGGGTTCGGGATGAACACTGAAGCTTTCTTT. The chain joins TRBV19 to TRBJ1-1, with 10 bases that match TRBD1. In germline, CDR1 is LNHDA, CDR2 SQIVND (reference sequence). The CDR3 is 17 amino acids. V was pared by 5 bases and J by 0 bases, with 9 bases of the junction left unmatched. The variable domain in full, with the rest retrieved from reference TRBV19 and TRBJ1-1, is DGGITQSPKYLFRKEGQNVTLSCEQNLNHDAMYWYRQDPGQGLRLIYYSQIVNDFQKGDIAEGYSVSREKKESFPLTVTSAQKNPTAFYLCASSPGQGFGMNTEAFFGQGTRLTVV.

This clone was detected once. V usage is TRBV29-1 and J usage is TRBJ2-1; no clear D. CDR1 and CDR2 from the germline V gene are SQVTM and ANQGSEA. Trimming stripped 0 bases from V and 0 bases from J, with 9 bases between. CDR3 length equals 15 residues. The CDR3 DNA follows: TGCAGCGTTGAAGAAGGCTGGAGCTCCTACAATGAGCAGTTCTTC. Translation gives CSVEEGWSSYNEQFF.

This chain connects TRBV19 to TRBJ1-6, with D uncertain. Per germline, CDR1 LNHDA and CDR2 SQIVND (reference sequence). V was shortened by 1 base and J by 6 bases, with 10 bases between the two germline ends. This CDR3 comprises 15 residues. The CDR3 DNA sequence: TGTGCCAGTAGTATAGGGCAGTTGGGTAATTCACCCCTCCACTTT. Translation gives CASSIGQLGNSPLHF.

The chain employs TRBV5-1 and TRBJ1-1; D remains ambiguous. The CDR3 is 13 residues long. The ends were cut back, 3 bases at V and 6 bases at J, with 12 bases in the middle. CDR1 is SGHRS, CDR2 YFSETQ, per germline. CDR3 region: CASSSDWAPEAFF. The CDR3 nucleotides read TGCGCCAGCAGCTCGGATTGGGCCCCTGAAGCTTTCTTT.

There are a few counts of this clone. The chain couples TRBV6-6 to TRBJ1-2, with D unresolved. The CDR3 runs to 13 residues. Trimming pared 10 bases from V and 7 bases from J, leaving 19 bases between. Germline CDR1 reads MNHNY; CDR2 reads SVGAGI (reference sequence). The chain's CDR3 is CAIAYQLAGGYTF. The CDR3, as DNA: TGTGCCATCGCCTACCAACTCGCTGGTGGCTACACCTTC.

V usage is TRBV11-2 and J usage is TRBJ2-2, with D uncertain. V was cut by 5 bases and J by 4 bases, with 8 bases left in between. Germline V gene sequence: CDR1 SGHAT, CDR2 FQNNGV. CDR3 size: 13 residues. CDR3 coding DNA: TGTGCCAGCAGCACCCCCCCCACCGGGGAGCTGTTTTTT. Its protein is CASSTPPTGELFF.

The chain is built from TRBV5-6 and TRBJ2-7, with D perhaps TRBD1 (7 bases). Trimming stripped 1 base from V and 6 bases from J, with 11 bases between. Germline CDR1 is SGHDT and CDR2 is YYEEEE. This CDR3 is built from 13 residues. CDR3 sequence: CASSLTGEVEQYF. In nucleotides, the CDR3 is TGTGCCAGCAGCTTGACAGGGGAGGTCGAGCAGTACTTC.

The rearrangement uses TRBV5-1 and TRBJ2-3; 9 bases agree with TRBD2. The V gene's germline CDR1 is SGHRS and CDR2 YFSETQ. The CDR3 covers 16 residues. The V and J ends lost 2 bases and 0 bases, in that order; junction bases with no gene match: 4. The DNA of the CDR3 is TGCGCCAGCAGCTTCGGGACTAGCAGTAGCACAGATACGCAGTATTTT. It codes for CASSFGTSSSTDTQYF. Looking up the rest from reference TRBV5-1 and TRBJ2-3 gives the full variable domain: KAGVTQTPRYLIKTRGQQVTLSCSPISGHRSVSWYQQTPGQGLQFLFEYFSETQRNKGNFPGRFSGRQFSNSRSEMNVSTLELGDSALYLCASSFGTSSSTDTQYFGPGTRLTVL.

This chain joins TRBV6-6 and TRBJ1-1; D remains unclear. This CDR3 comprises 13 residues. Germline V lookup: CDR1 MNHNY, CDR2 SVGAGI (reference sequence). V dropped 6 bases and J dropped 1 base, with 9 bases sitting between them. The CDR3 nucleotides read TGTGCCAGCAGCCGGCCGTGGAACACTGAAGCTTTCTTT. Translated, it gives CASSRPWNTEAFF.

This clone appeared a single time. The chain combines TRBV5-4 with TRBJ2-7; D is uncertain. CDR1 and CDR2 (germline): SGHNT, YYREEE (reference sequence). CDR3 length: 13 amino acids. Trimming pared 3 bases from V and 0 bases from J, leaving 7 bases between. The CDR3 loop reads CASSSYHSYEQYF. CDR3 DNA sequence: TGTGCCAGCAGCTCGTACCACTCCTACGAGCAGTACTTC.

The chain couples TRBV7-9 to TRBJ1-2, with TRBD1 matching over 8 bases. CDR3 length: 16 residues. Per the germline V gene, CDR1 is SEHNR and CDR2 is FQNEAQ (reference sequence). V lost 5 bases to trimming and J lost 6 bases; unmatched junction nucleotides: 14. As DNA, the CDR3 is TGTGCCAGCAGCGCAAAACCTATAGGACAGGGCGATGGCTACACCTTC. As protein: CASSAKPIGQGDGYTF.

This clone was picked up one time. The chain combines TRBV29-1 with TRBJ2-3; D not certain. Trimming took off 4 bases at V and 10 bases at J, with 9 bases between the two ends. Germline values: CDR1 SQVTM, CDR2 ANQGSEA. The CDR3 is 10 residues long. CDR3: CSVGNPPQYF. CDR3 sequence (DNA): TGCAGCGTTGGCAACCCCCCGCAGTATTTT.

The gene calls are TRBV2 and TRBJ2-2, with D perhaps matching TRBD1 (6 bases). Germline assignment: CDR1 SNHLY and CDR2 FYNNEI. Trimming took off 5 bases at V and 7 bases at J, with 8 bases between the two ends. The CDR3 is 12 amino acids. CDR3 DNA: TGTGCCAGCAGTCCAGGGGTCGGGGAGCTGTTTTTT. It yields the protein CASSPGVGELFF.

V usage is TRBV5-4 and J usage is TRBJ1-1; a possible D gene is TRBD1 (6 bases). V dropped 7 bases and J dropped 0 bases, with 19 bases sitting between them. CDR1 is SGHNT and CDR2 is YYREEE in the germline V gene (reference sequence). The CDR3 is 16 residues long. The CDR3: CASHPFRGGLNTEAFF. CDR3 nucleotides: TGTGCCAGCCACCCCTTCAGGGGAGGCCTGAACACTGAAGCTTTCTTT.

The rearrangement links TRBV7-9 to TRBJ1-1, with a possible D match to TRBD1 (5 bases). The ends were cut back, 1 base at V and 4 bases at J, with 10 bases in the middle. The CDR3 runs 14 residues. CDR1 is SEHNR and CDR2 is FQNEAQ in the germline V gene (reference sequence). Written as DNA, the CDR3 is TGTGCCAGCAGCTTAGGGGGCGAGGTCACTGAAGCTTTCTTT. It yields the protein CASSLGGEVTEAFF.